Presented here are 19 T cell receptor beta chains from one specimen sequenced in a study of shared clonotypes between healthy human individuals. CD8 cells regarded as naive lacked CD45RO, were positively chosen for CCR7, and omitted terminally differentiated effector memory CD45RA+ cells. The repertoire was sequenced with immunoSEQ multiplex PCR; TCRdb's copy has only in-frame clones and lacks some. The profile covers about 680,000 clones, with about 91% appearing a single time and about a quarter taken by the ten largest. Sample: naive CD8+ T cells sorted from blood. All receptors derive from a man aged 25 to 45 in good health.

This chain links TRBV6-1 with TRBJ1-1; TRBD1 is a possible D gene (6 bases). Germline CDR1 is MNHNS and CDR2 is SASEGT. The CDR3 covers 15 residues. V dropped 5 bases and J dropped 8 bases, with 21 bases sitting between them. The CDR3 reads CASSTVGGVPTEAFF. In DNA, the CDR3 is TGTGCCAGCAGTACAGTAGGGGGGGTTCCGACCGAAGCTTTCTTT.

As DNA, the CDR3 is TGTGCCAGCAGTTCAGGACAGATTAATCAGCCCCAGCATTTT. It translates to CASSSGQINQPQHF. The chain recombines TRBV27 with TRBJ1-5, with D possibly being TRBD1 (6 bases). The ends were cut back, 4 bases at V and 4 bases at J, with 11 bases in the middle. The CDR3 length is 14 residues. Germline assignment: CDR1 MNHEY and CDR2 SMNVEV (reference sequence).

This rearrangement joins TRBV4-3 to TRBJ1-4; D remains ambiguous. Trimming stripped 4 bases from V and 0 bases from J, with 15 bases between. The CDR3 extends over 17 amino acids. Germline loops: CDR1 LGHNA, CDR2 YSLEER. In DNA, the CDR3 is TGCGCCAGCAGCCCTTCCGGTTTTATGGCAACTAATGAAAAACTGTTTTTT. This gives the protein CASSPSGFMATNEKLFF.

The chain links TRBV10-3 to TRBJ2-7; no reliable D call. Trimming pared 4 bases from V and 7 bases from J, leaving 17 bases between. CDR3 length: 14 residues. The germline gives CDR1 ENHRY, CDR2 SYGVKD. CDR3 nucleotide sequence: TGTGCCATCAGTGTCGAGTCGACACTGTGGGAGCAGTACTTC. As protein: CAISVESTLWEQYF.

The chain has TRBV7-6 and TRBJ2-2, with TRBD1 as a possible D gene (5 bases). Germline values: CDR1 SGHVS, CDR2 FNYEAQ. V was pared by 4 bases and J by 5 bases, with 17 bases between. The CDR3 has 16 residues. CDR3 sequence (DNA): TGTGCCAGCAGCTCACCCAGGTCAGGGTGGACCGGGGAGCTGTTTTTT. Its translation is CASSSPRSGWTGELFF.

V gene TRBV27 combines with J gene TRBJ2-7, with D tentatively TRBD2 (6 bases). With 8 bases removed from V and 0 bases from J, the gap between germline ends came to 14 bases. This CDR3 region has 14 residues. Germline CDR1 MNHEY, CDR2 SMNVEV (reference sequence). The CDR3 loop reads CASALGRSSYEQYF. The CDR3 region has the DNA TGTGCCAGCGCCTTGGGGAGGAGCTCCTACGAGCAGTACTTC.

The chain links TRBV27 to TRBJ2-7, with D hard to call. Trimming took 1 base from V and 2 from J, leaving 9 bases between them. CDR1 MNHEY and CDR2 SMNVEV come from the germline V gene (reference sequence). This CDR3 spans 14 amino acids. This CDR3 is CASSLYGATYEQYF. In DNA form, the CDR3 reads TGTGCCAGCAGTTTATACGGCGCAACCTACGAGCAGTACTTC.

This clone occurred once. This chain uses TRBV27 with TRBJ2-2; unclear D gene. The V and J ends lost 6 bases and 0 bases respectively, with 8 bases between them. Germline lookup yields CDR1 MNHEY and CDR2 SMNVEV (reference sequence). This CDR3 is 14 amino acids long. For the CDR3, the DNA is TGTGCCAGCAGAGTTATAACGAACACCGGGGAGCTGTTTTTT. Translation gives CASRVITNTGELFF.

The genes are TRBV5-1 and TRBJ2-5; 9 bases are shared with TRBD2. J lost 5 bases, V lost 0 bases, and 8 bases had no gene match. Germline CDR1 SGHRS, CDR2 YFSETQ. CDR3 size: 16 residues. This chain's CDR3 is CASSLGAGGSAETQYF. Here the CDR3 DNA reads TGCGCCAGCAGCTTGGGGGCGGGGGGGTCGGCGGAGACCCAGTACTTC.

This chain links TRBV7-8 with TRBJ2-7, with D maybe TRBD1 (6 bases). There are 13 residues in the CDR3. Trimming stripped 4 bases from V and 6 bases from J, with 13 bases between. From germline, CDR1 is SGHVS and CDR2 FQNEAQ. The CDR3: CASSSRQAGEQYF. CDR3 in DNA: TGTGCCAGCAGCTCAAGACAGGCGGGCGAGCAGTACTTC.

The chain combines TRBV6-1 with TRBJ2-1, with D perhaps TRBD2 (5 bases). The CDR3 loop spans 15 amino acids. Germline V gives CDR1 MNHNS, CDR2 SASEGT. Trimming left V 11 bases short and J 8 bases short, with 25 bases between. The DNA for the CDR3 is TGTGCCGGCCAAGGAGGCCTAGTAGTCTCCCATGAGCAGTTCTTC. Protein sequence: CAGQGGLVVSHEQFF.

This sequence joins TRBV4-1 and TRBJ2-7; D is possibly TRBD1 (6 bases). V lost 0 bases, J lost 0 bases, and 12 bases lay in between. CDR1 MGHRA and CDR2 YSYEKL come from the germline V gene. This CDR3 has 16 amino acids. The DNA of the CDR3 is TGCGCCAGCAGCCAAGAGTCACAGGGCCTCTCCTACGAGCAGTACTTC. Translating it yields CASSQESQGLSYEQYF.

This clone was observed once. The V gene is TRBV29-1, the J gene TRBJ2-7, with D uncertain. Germline V gives CDR1 SQVTM, CDR2 ANQGSEA. Deletions cut 0 bases from V and 1 base from J, with 13 bases between. This CDR3 spans 15 amino acids. The CDR3 DNA reads as TGCAGCGTTGAAGATAGAGAAACAGAGTCCTACGAGCAGTACTTC. This encodes CSVEDRETESYEQYF.

The chain combines TRBV29-1 with TRBJ2-3; 10 nucleotides line up with TRBD2. This CDR3 comprises 14 residues. V lost 8 bases, J lost 6 bases, and 11 bases stayed unmatched. CDR1 and CDR2 (germline): SQVTM, ANQGSEA. In DNA form, the CDR3 reads TGCAGCACAATGGGGCTAGCGGGAGTGGATACGCAGTATTTT. Protein: CSTMGLAGVDTQYF.

This rearrangement joins TRBV6-5 to TRBJ2-3, with unresolved D. The germline gives CDR1 MNHEY, CDR2 SVGAGI. The CDR3 loop spans 13 amino acids. The V gene lost 6 bases and the J gene lost 0 bases, with 7 bases spanning the gap. The CDR3 region is CASRVSSTDTQYF. In DNA form, the CDR3 reads TGTGCCAGCAGAGTCTCTAGCACAGATACGCAGTATTTT.

J is TRBJ2-1 and V is TRBV27; D remains unclear. Trimming removed 6 bases from V and 5 bases from J, with 17 bases in between. This CDR3 spans 15 amino acids. Germline lookup yields CDR1 MNHEY and CDR2 SMNVEV (reference sequence). The CDR3 nucleotides read TGTGCCAGCAGAAGTTTTAAAGGACCCCACAATGAGCAGTTCTTC. Its protein product is CASRSFKGPHNEQFF.

The CDR3 is CASSLVGSGANVLTF. For the CDR3, the DNA is TGTGCCAGCAGCTTGGTTGGATCCGGGGCCAACGTCCTGACTTTC. This chain connects TRBV5-5 to TRBJ2-6; D is ambiguous. Per germline, CDR1 SGHKS and CDR2 YYEKEE (reference sequence). The length of the CDR3 is 15 residues. Trimming stripped 0 bases from V and 4 bases from J, with 8 bases between. The variable domain in full, with the rest retrieved from reference TRBV5-5 and TRBJ2-6, is DAGVTQSPTHLIKTRGQQVTLRCSPISGHKSVSWYQQVLGQGPQFIFQYYEKEERGRGNFPDRFSARQFPNYSSELNVNALLLGDSALYLCASSLVGSGANVLTFGAGSRLTVL.

The rearrangement joins TRBV7-9 to TRBJ1-2; TRBD1 is a possible D gene (5 bases). CDR1 is SEHNR, CDR2 FQNEAQ, per germline (reference sequence). Trimming took off 5 bases at V and 7 bases at J, with 23 bases between the two ends. This CDR3 has 16 amino acids. The CDR3 DNA is TGTGCCAGCAGCCCCAGTCCCGGGGGAGAAAAAGGTGGCTACACCTTC. Translating gives CASSPSPGGEKGGYTF.

The gene calls are TRBV6-6 and TRBJ1-2; unclear D gene. CDR3 length equals 11 residues. The germline V gene encodes CDR1 MNHNY and CDR2 SVGAGI (reference sequence). V lost 8 bases, J lost 4 bases, and 8 bases lay in between. The CDR3, as DNA: TGTGCCAGCGAGGGTGGCTATGGCTACACCTTC. Protein: CASEGGYGYTF.